These T cell receptor beta chains were read from a single sample in a study of T cells after yellow fever vaccination. TCRdb re-analysed the 5' RACE reads in MiXCR, keeping a single row per CDR3 protein. Among around 610,000 distinct CDR3 sequences, approximately 13% were seen once, and the ten largest hold roughly an eighth. The specimen was PBMCs, collected on the day of the yellow fever booster vaccination. The receptors shown here come from a man aged 25-40 years who received the YFV17D yellow fever vaccine. CDR3s include the opening cysteine and the closing phenylalanine or tryptophan. A D gene is named only where the DNA matches it firmly. For some rows the clone size is stated as once, few or many, or as a class when expanded; others skip it.

J,V,size,D,CDR3,DNA
TRBJ2-1,TRBV25-1,many,NA,CASSEGGSYNEQFF,TGTGCCAGCAGTGAAGGGGGTTCCTACAATGAGCAGTTCTTC
TRBJ2-1,TRBV12-3/TRBV12-4,NA,NA,CASSPGWDGAEQFF,TGTGCCAGCAGTCCAGGGTGGGATGGGGCTGAGCAGTTCTTC
TRBJ2-1,TRBV7-3,few,NA,CASSLDRGVNEQFF,TGTGCCAGCAGCTTAGATAGAGGGGTCAACGAGCAGTTCTTC
TRBJ2-1,TRBV4-3,NA,TRBD2,CASSPNLLAGVSNEQFF,TGCGCCAGCAGCCCTAACCTTCTAGCGGGAGTATCAAATGAGCAGTTCTTC
TRBJ2-7,TRBV5-1,NA,NA,CASSSENSYEQYF,TGCGCCAGCAGCTCGGAGAACTCCTACGAGCAGTACTTC
TRBJ1-6,TRBV5-1,NA,NA,CASSLTNSGSPLHF,TGCGCCAGCAGCTTGACTAACAGTGGTTCACCCCTCCACTTT
TRBJ2-2,TRBV3-1,NA,NA,CASSQDQSRASLGGELFF,TGTGCCAGCAGCCAAGATCAGAGTCGAGCTTCCCTGGGCGGGGAGCTGTTTTTT
TRBJ1-1,TRBV11-2,many,NA,CASSLRENTEAFF,TGTGCCAGCAGCTTAAGAGAGAACACTGAAGCTTTCTTT
TRBJ2-3,TRBV20-1,few,TRBD1,CSARTGYTDTQYF,TGCAGTGCCCGGACAGGCTACACAGATACGCAGTATTTT
TRBJ2-2,TRBV5-1,few,TRBD2,CASSRSGSGSGELFF,TGCGCCAGCAGCCGTAGCGGGAGCGGATCCGGGGAGCTGTTTTTT
TRBJ2-3,TRBV6-1,few,TRBD1,CASSDRQGRVTDTQYF,TGTGCCAGCAGTGATCGACAGGGAAGGGTGACAGATACGCAGTATTTT
TRBJ2-1,TRBV12-3/TRBV12-4,NA,TRBD2,CASSIGTSGRSYNEQFF,TGTGCCAGCAGTATCGGGACTAGCGGGAGGTCCTACAATGAGCAGTTCTTC
TRBJ2-5,TRBV6-2/TRBV6-3,few,NA,CASSYPGTSGETQYF,TGTGCCAGCAGTTACCCTGGGACCTCGGGGGAGACCCAGTACTTC
TRBJ2-3,TRBV7-6,NA,TRBD2,CASSLGSGRTGYPDTQYF,TGTGCCAGCAGCTTAGGTAGCGGGAGAACCGGCTACCCAGATACGCAGTATTTT
TRBJ2-7,TRBV2,few,NA,CASTPQGPYEQYF,TGTGCCAGCACTCCACAGGGACCCTACGAGCAGTACTTC
TRBJ1-5,TRBV12-3/TRBV12-4,NA,NA,CASTKQGSNQPQHF,TGTGCCAGCACCAAACAGGGTAGCAATCAGCCCCAGCATTTT
TRBJ2-1,TRBV18,NA,NA,CASSPGCEQFF,TGTGCCAGCTCACCAGGGTGCGAGCAGTTCTTC
TRBJ2-1,TRBV20-1,NA,NA,CSARDETGQSYNEQFF,TGCAGTGCTAGAGATGAGACCGGACAGTCCTACAATGAGCAGTTCTTC
TRBJ2-7,TRBV29-1,many,NA,CSVEEVDKGYSYEQYF,TGCAGCGTTGAAGAGGTCGACAAGGGGTACTCCTACGAGCAGTACTTC
TRBJ2-2,TRBV29-1,few,TRBD2,CSVEMAGGRANTGELFF,TGCAGCGTTGAAATGGCTGGCGGGAGGGCCAACACCGGGGAGCTGTTTTTT
TRBJ2-2,TRBV30,few,TRBD1,CAWSRRGQTNTGELFF,TGTGCCTGGAGTAGAAGGGGACAGACGAACACCGGGGAGCTGTTTTTT
TRBJ1-4,TRBV2,few,NA,CAIRSLDEKLFF,TGTGCCATCCGGTCGCTGGATGAAAAACTGTTTTTT
TRBJ2-3,TRBV28,few,TRBD2,CASSSPRLVAGTDTQYF,TGTGCCAGCAGTTCGCCCCGTTTGGTAGCGGGAACTGATACGCAGTATTTT
TRBJ2-7,TRBV20-1,NA,TRBD2,CSARERTSGSYEQYF,TGCAGTGCTAGAGAGCGGACTAGCGGGAGCTACGAGCAGTACTTC
TRBJ2-7,TRBV7-2,few,NA,CASSFSPGDEQYF,TGTGCCAGCAGCTTTTCCCCAGGGGACGAGCAGTACTTC
TRBJ2-2,TRBV3-1,NA,NA,CASRYHPGELFF,TGTGCCAGCAGGTACCACCCCGGGGAGCTGTTTTTT
TRBJ2-7,TRBV5-8,NA,TRBD2,CASSLYGGLIYEQYF,TGTGCCAGCAGCTTGTACGGGGGGTTGATCTACGAGCAGTACTTC
TRBJ2-7,TRBV6-1,few,NA,CASSPARHPYEQYF,TGTGCCAGCAGTCCGGCTAGACATCCCTACGAGCAGTACTTC
TRBJ1-2,TRBV27,few,TRBD1,CASGTGEANYGYTF,TGTGCCAGCGGAACAGGGGAAGCTAACTATGGCTACACCTTC
TRBJ2-7,TRBV6-1,NA,TRBD2,CASSEIQAGGDEQYF,TGTGCCAGCAGTGAAATCCAAGCGGGAGGGGACGAGCAGTACTTC
TRBJ1-1,TRBV5-4,NA,TRBD1,CASSRDRIMNTEAFF,TGTGCCAGCAGCCGGGACAGAATCATGAACACTGAAGCTTTCTTT
TRBJ2-7,TRBV7-9,few,NA,CASSSTDYEQYF,TGTGCCAGCAGCTCGACAGATTACGAGCAGTACTTC
TRBJ1-5,TRBV29-1,NA,NA,CSVGLGAGQPQHF,TGCAGCGTTGGGTTGGGGGCAGGTCAGCCCCAGCATTTT
TRBJ2-1,TRBV9,NA,NA,CASSAGSLEQFF,TGTGCCAGCAGCGCAGGGTCACTTGAGCAGTTCTTC
TRBJ2-6,TRBV29-1,many,TRBD1,CSVEGQGAVGANVLTF,TGCAGCGTTGAGGGACAGGGGGCAGTTGGGGCCAACGTCCTGACTTTC
TRBJ1-3,TRBV7-8,NA,NA,CASSREWGSGNTIYF,TGTGCCAGCAGCCGGGAGTGGGGCTCTGGAAACACCATATATTTT
TRBJ1-3,TRBV7-2,NA,NA,CASSSAFGNTIYF,TGTGCCAGCAGCTCAGCATTTGGAAACACCATATATTTT
TRBJ2-7,TRBV23-1,NA,NA,CASCQQMRSEQYF,TGCGCCAGCTGCCAGCAGATGCGCTCTGAGCAGTACTTC
TRBJ2-2,TRBV30,few,NA,CAWSGLEGGNTGELFF,TGTGCCTGGAGTGGTCTAGAGGGAGGTAACACCGGGGAGCTGTTTTTT
TRBJ2-1,TRBV29-1,NA,NA,CSVEGRAPQLYNEQFF,TGCAGCGTTGAGGGCAGGGCTCCTCAGCTTTACAATGAGCAGTTCTTC
TRBJ1-4,TRBV19,NA,NA,CASSITATNEKLFF,TGTGCCAGTAGTATTACAGCAACTAATGAAAAACTGTTTTTT
TRBJ2-4,TRBV12-3/TRBV12-4,NA,NA,CASSLRGFNPQTIQYF,TGTGCCAGCAGTTTACGTGGGTTTAATCCGCAAACCATTCAGTACTTC
TRBJ2-7,TRBV6-5,few,TRBD2,CASSYSLAGGPYEQYF,TGTGCCAGCAGTTACTCTCTAGCGGGAGGGCCCTACGAGCAGTACTTC
TRBJ2-5,TRBV7-2,NA,NA,CASSSPMKTQYF,TGTGCCAGCAGCTCCCCCATGAAGACCCAGTACTTC
TRBJ2-7,TRBV2,NA,TRBD2,CASVSGSFYEQYF,TGTGCCAGCGTAAGCGGGAGCTTCTACGAGCAGTACTTC
TRBJ2-5,TRBV29-1,NA,NA,CSVDRGGETQYF,TGCAGCGTTGATAGGGGTGGCGAGACCCAGTACTTC
TRBJ2-3,TRBV10-3,NA,TRBD2,CAISALSGTTDTQYF,TGTGCCATCAGCGCCCTTAGCGGGACCACAGATACGCAGTATTTT
TRBJ1-3,TRBV4-2,NA,NA,CASSQDDRSSSGNTIYF,TGTGCCAGCAGCCAAGATGACAGGAGCTCCTCTGGAAACACCATATATTTT
TRBJ2-7,TRBV20-1,NA,TRBD2,CSARYLADSYEQYF,TGCAGTGCTAGGTATCTAGCGGACTCCTACGAGCAGTACTTC
TRBJ1-2,TRBV10-3,NA,NA,CAISESGLGGYTF,TGTGCCATCAGTGAGTCGGGACTCGGGGGCTACACCTTC
TRBJ1-1,TRBV19,NA,TRBD1,CASKRAGTGVFSGAEAFF,TGTGCCAGTAAAAGAGCTGGGACAGGGGTTTTTAGCGGCGCTGAAGCTTTCTTT
TRBJ2-3,TRBV18,NA,NA,CASSPPASTTDTQYF,TGTGCCAGCTCACCACCGGCCAGTACCACAGATACGCAGTATTTT